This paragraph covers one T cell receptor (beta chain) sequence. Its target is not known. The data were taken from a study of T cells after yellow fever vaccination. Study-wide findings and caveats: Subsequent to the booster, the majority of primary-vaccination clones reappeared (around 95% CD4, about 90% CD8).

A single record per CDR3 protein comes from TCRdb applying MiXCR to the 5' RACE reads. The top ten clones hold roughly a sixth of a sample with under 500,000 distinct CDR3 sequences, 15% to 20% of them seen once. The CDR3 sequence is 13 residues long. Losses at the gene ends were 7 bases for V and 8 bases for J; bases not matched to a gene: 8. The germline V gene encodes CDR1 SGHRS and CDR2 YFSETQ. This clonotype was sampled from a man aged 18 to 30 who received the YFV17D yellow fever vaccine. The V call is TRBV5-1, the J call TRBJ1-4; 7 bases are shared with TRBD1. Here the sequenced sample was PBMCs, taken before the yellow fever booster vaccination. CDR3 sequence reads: CASRPGQSEKLFF. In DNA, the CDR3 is TGCGCCAGCCGCCCGGGACAGAGCGAAAAACTGTTTTTT.